A single sample is the source of the 17 T cell receptor beta chains below, sequenced in a study of Graves' ophthalmopathy and Graves' hyperthyroidism. Amplification of the TCR beta CDR3 regions used RNA transcripts (as template). RT-PCR with HTBI primers came first, then second-round multiplex PCR. TCRdb called the multiplex PCR reads again in MiXCR, with one record for every CDR3 protein. The data contain roughly 400,000 distinct CDR3 sequences, around 18% of them seen just once; the ten biggest clones take up about 1.4%. The specimen was peripheral blood. These receptors all come from a woman younger than 35 with Graves' ophthalmopathy.

At least ten counts were recorded for this clonotype. This chain joins TRBV2 and TRBJ1-1; D is unresolved. Trimming pared 3 bases from V and 2 bases from J, leaving 10 bases between. Germline-derived CDR1 and CDR2 are SNHLY and FYNNEI. The CDR3 totals 14 residues. The CDR3 protein is CASSEEVFNTEAFF. CDR3 DNA: TGTGCCAGCAGTGAGGAGGTCTTTAACACTGAAGCTTTCTTT.

This clonotype was counted ten times or more. This chain links TRBV20-1 with TRBJ2-7; 12 positions agree with TRBD1. Losses at the gene ends were 5 bases for V and 7 bases for J; bases not matched to a gene: 6. The CDR3 spans 13 residues. Germline V gene lookup returns CDR1 DFQATT and CDR2 SNEGSKA (reference sequence). As DNA, the CDR3 is TGCAGTGCTCGGGACAGGGGGCCGTGGGAGCAGTACTTC. Its protein is CSARDRGPWEQYF.

The chain recombines TRBV12-3 or TRBV12-4 with TRBJ2-7, with TRBD2 identical over 7 bases. The J call may be in error: the DNA end matches TRBJ2-1 better. CDR3 size: 11 residues. CDR3 residues: CASSSGGEQFF. CDR3 in DNA: TGTGCCAGCAGTTCGGGAGGCGAGCAGTTCTTC.

This clonotype showed up many times. This chain joins TRBV7-2 and TRBJ1-1; no reliable D call. Germline-derived CDR1 and CDR2 are SGHTA and FQGNSA. Trimming took off 3 bases at V and 1 base at J, with 9 bases between the two ends. The CDR3 has 14 residues. CDR3 sequence reads: CASSLVYKNTEAFF. CDR3 bases: TGTGCCAGCAGCTTGGTGTACAAGAACACTGAAGCTTTCTTT.

This clonotype was recorded at least ten times. A read error is possible here, since a much larger clone lies one base away. The V call is TRBV7-2, the J call TRBJ2-7; D may match TRBD1 or TRBD2 (5 bases each). V was trimmed by 8 bases and J by 2 bases, leaving 16 bases between them. Germline V gene data show CDR1 as SGHTA and CDR2 as FQGNSA. The CDR3 is made up of 14 amino acids. CDR3 sequence reads: CASAGTAAPYEQYF. The CDR3 bases are TGTGCCAGCGCCGGGACGGCGGCCCCCTACGAGCAGTACTTC.

Many counts were recorded for this clonotype. The rearrangement links TRBV15 to TRBJ2-2; no clear D. Trimming removed 5 bases at V and 2 bases at J, with 15 bases between. CDR3 size: 16 residues. CDR1 and CDR2 (germline): LNHNV, YYDKDF (reference sequence). CDR3 sequence (DNA): TGTGCCACCAGCGACCTTTGGAAGCCTAACACCGGGGAGCTGTTTTTT. This sequence encodes CATSDLWKPNTGELFF.

V gene TRBV5-1 combines with J gene TRBJ2-7; D is perhaps TRBD1 (6 bases). CDR1 and CDR2 (germline): SGHRS, YFSETQ. Trimming stripped 3 bases from V and 4 bases from J, with 17 bases between. CDR3 length: 15 residues. The CDR3 region is CASSSLGDTRYEQYF. CDR3 coding DNA: TGCGCCAGCAGCTCTCTTGGGGACACACGGTACGAGCAGTACTTC. The full variable domain, with the rest looked up from reference TRBV5-1 and TRBJ2-7, is KAGVTQTPRYLIKTRGQQVTLSCSPISGHRSVSWYQQTPGQGLQFLFEYFSETQRNKGNFPGRFSGRQFSNSRSEMNVSTLELGDSALYLCASSSLGDTRYEQYFGPGTRLTVT.

This clonotype was recorded a few times. This rearrangement joins TRBV6-1 to TRBJ1-2, with 7 bases lining up with TRBD1. Germline V gives CDR1 MNHNS, CDR2 SASEGT. J was trimmed by 0 bases and V by 7 bases; bases with no gene match: 5. The CDR3 spans 14 residues. The CDR3 sequence: CASTGTATNYGYTF. For the CDR3, the DNA is TGTGCCAGCACCGGGACAGCGACTAACTATGGCTACACCTTC.

In this sample, this clonotype turned up many times. V is TRBV6-2 or TRBV6-3 and J is TRBJ1-1; D gene ambiguous. V lost 0 bases, J lost 6 bases, and 2 bases lay in between. CDR1 MNHEY and CDR2 SVGEGT come from the germline V gene. The CDR3 is 11 amino acids. CDR3 nucleotide sequence: TGTGCCAGCAGTTACTCCTCTGAAGCTTTCTTT. Protein: CASSYSSEAFF.

This clonotype came up many times. The chain joins TRBV6-2 or TRBV6-3 to TRBJ2-7, with 13 nucleotides matching TRBD2. CDR3 size: 19 residues. With V trimmed by 4 bases and J by 3 bases, 15 bases remained unmatched. Germline V CDR1 and CDR2: MNHEY, SVGEGT. The CDR3 bases are TGTGCCAGCAGTTCCGACCTACTAGCGGGGGGGCTCGGGCTCTACGAGCAGTACTTC. Residues: CASSSDLLAGGLGLYEQYF.

This clonotype was counted at least ten times. This chain joins TRBV28 and TRBJ2-7, with a weak D call TRBD1 (5 bases). The CDR3 contains 13 residues. With 1 base removed from V and 3 bases from J, the gap between germline ends came to 7 bases. Germline V gene sequence: CDR1 MDHEN, CDR2 SYDVKM. The CDR3 DNA reads TGTGCCAGCAGTTTATCCAGGGTCTACGAGCAGTACTTC. Protein: CASSLSRVYEQYF.

This clonotype has a count of ten or more. This chain links TRBV19 with TRBJ1-5, with 8 bases identical to TRBD1. The germline V gene encodes CDR1 LNHDA and CDR2 SQIVND (reference sequence). The CDR3 is 14 residues long. Trimming at V came to 7 bases and at J to 2 bases, leaving 4 bases not matched to a gene. DNA for the CDR3: TGTGCCAGTACTGTGACAGGGGGCAATCAGCCCCAGCATTTT. This gives the protein CASTVTGGNQPQHF.

In this sample, this clonotype turned up many times. The chain employs TRBV2 and TRBJ1-2; D gene uncertain. Trimming left V 4 bases short and J 8 bases short, with 8 bases between. The CDR3 consists of 11 residues. CDR1 is SNHLY, CDR2 FYNNEI, per germline. Here the CDR3 DNA reads TGTGCCAGCAGTGCCTACTTGGGCTACACCTTC. Residues: CASSAYLGYTF.

This clonotype was picked up many times. The chain recombines TRBV19 with TRBJ1-1, with 7 bases lining up with TRBD1. CDR1 is LNHDA and CDR2 is SQIVND in the germline V gene (reference sequence). This CDR3 has 15 amino acids. After removal of 6 bases from V and 1 base from J, the junction contained 8 bases not matched to a gene. CDR3 loop: CASSRGDRRNTEAFF. CDR3 DNA: TGTGCCAGTAGCCGAGGGGACAGAAGGAACACTGAAGCTTTCTTT.

This clonotype appeared many times. This chain joins TRBV5-1 and TRBJ2-5; D is perhaps TRBD1 (5 bases). Germline CDR1 and CDR2: SGHRS and YFSETQ. CDR3 length equals 14 residues. V dropped 1 base and J dropped 1 base, with 8 bases sitting between them. DNA for the CDR3: TGCGCCAGCAGCTTGACAGGACCCCAAGAGACCCAGTACTTC. Translation gives CASSLTGPQETQYF.

This clonotype was picked up one time. This chain joins TRBV7-2 and TRBJ2-7; D gene ambiguous. V was pared by 4 bases and J by 9 bases, with 10 bases between. From germline, CDR1 is SGHTA and CDR2 FQGNSA. The CDR3 has 11 residues. CDR3 DNA: TGTGCCAGCAGCTCGGCGGTGGCGCAGTACTTC. Translated: CASSSAVAQYF.

This clonotype has at least ten counts. The chain carries TRBV6-5 and TRBJ1-2; 7 bases fit TRBD1. The V segment lost 5 bases and the J segment 1 base; nucleotides outside the gene matches: 10. The CDR3 is made up of 16 amino acids. Per the germline V gene, CDR1 is MNHEY and CDR2 is SVGAGI. The CDR3 region is CASSPKGTDFNYGYTF. In nucleotides, the CDR3 is TGTGCCAGCAGTCCAAAGGGGACAGACTTTAACTATGGCTACACCTTC.